This TCR beta chain was identified in a study of cytotoxic CD8 clonotypes in ibrutinib-treated CLL. This clone was seen a handful of times. The CDR3 covers 14 residues. Germline CDR1 is ENHRY and CDR2 is SYGVKD. Trimming took off 2 bases at V and 1 base at J, with 8 bases between the two ends. Assay used: immunoSEQ multiplex PCR; TCRdb lists only in-frame clones, some missing. The data show approximately 300,000 clones, just under 80% seen once. This clonotype was obtained from a human donor with chronic lymphocytic leukemia. V gene TRBV10-3 combines with J gene TRBJ2-5, with D possibly matching TRBD2 (6 bases). This specimen was PBMCs, taken before ibrutinib treatment. As DNA, the CDR3 is TGTGCCATCAGTGAGCGGGAGCTCCAAGAGACCCAGTACTTC. Protein: CAISERELQETQYF.